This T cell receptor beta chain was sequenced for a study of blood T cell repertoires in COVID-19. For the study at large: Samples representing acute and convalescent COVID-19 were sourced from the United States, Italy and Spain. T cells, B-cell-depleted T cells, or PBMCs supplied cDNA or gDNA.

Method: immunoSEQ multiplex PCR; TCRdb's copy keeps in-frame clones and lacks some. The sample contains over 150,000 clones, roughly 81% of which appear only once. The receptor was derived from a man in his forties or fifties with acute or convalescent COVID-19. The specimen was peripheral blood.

CDR3 loop: CASSDQGAGELFF. The CDR3 DNA sequence: TGTGCCAGCAGTGACCAGGGCGCAGGGGAGCTGTTTTTT. This chain connects TRBV6-6 to TRBJ2-2; D may be TRBD1 (5 bases). Germline-derived CDR1 and CDR2 are MNHNY and SVGAGI (reference sequence). V was pared by 5 bases and J by 8 bases, with 12 bases between. CDR3 size: 13 residues.